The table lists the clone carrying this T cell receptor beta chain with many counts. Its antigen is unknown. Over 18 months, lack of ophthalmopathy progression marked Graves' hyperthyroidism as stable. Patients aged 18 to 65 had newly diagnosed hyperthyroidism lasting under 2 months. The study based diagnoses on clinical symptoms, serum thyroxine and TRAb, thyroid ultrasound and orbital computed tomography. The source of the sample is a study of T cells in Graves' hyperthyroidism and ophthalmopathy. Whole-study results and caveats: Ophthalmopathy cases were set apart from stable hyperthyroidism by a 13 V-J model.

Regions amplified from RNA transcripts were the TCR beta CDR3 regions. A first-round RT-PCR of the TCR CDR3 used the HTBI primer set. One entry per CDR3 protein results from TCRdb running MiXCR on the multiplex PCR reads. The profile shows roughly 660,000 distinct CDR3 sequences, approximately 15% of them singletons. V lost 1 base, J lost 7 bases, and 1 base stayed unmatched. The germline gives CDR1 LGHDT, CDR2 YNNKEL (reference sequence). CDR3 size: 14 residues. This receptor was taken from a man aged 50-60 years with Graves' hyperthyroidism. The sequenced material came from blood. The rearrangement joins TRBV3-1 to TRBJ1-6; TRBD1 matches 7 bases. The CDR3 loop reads CASSQVGGNSPLHF. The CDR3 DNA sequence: TGTGCCAGCAGCCAAGTAGGGGGCAATTCACCCCTCCACTTT.